These 22 T cell receptor beta chains came from one sample sequenced in a study of cytomegalovirus exposure and HLA in healthy donors. Amplification used 60 Vbeta primers and 13 Jbeta primers. The table came from immunoSEQ multiplex PCR; TCRdb's copy has only in-frame clones and leaves some out. The table counts tens of thousands of clones; under 4% lies in the top ten. Sample: PBMCs. The receptors were gathered from a woman aged 40 to 49 in good health and CMV-seropositive.

This chain uses TRBV5-1 with TRBJ2-1; TRBD2 matches 7 bases. Germline CDR1 SGHRS, CDR2 YFSETQ. Unmatched junction bases numbered 13, after V lost 0 bases and J lost 7 bases. CDR3 size: 17 residues. Written as DNA, the CDR3 is TGCGCCAGCAGCTTGGGGTCCGGAGCGGGAAGTGCGAATGAGCAGTTCTTC. This translates into CASSLGSGAGSANEQFF.

The chain carries TRBV9 and TRBJ2-3; TRBD2 matches 9 bases. Germline lookup yields CDR1 SGDLS and CDR2 YYNGEE. The V segment lost 2 bases and the J segment 6 bases; nucleotides outside the gene matches: 4. There are 14 residues in the CDR3. The CDR3: CASSVSGRMDTQYF. CDR3 sequence (DNA): TGTGCCAGCAGCGTGAGCGGGAGGATGGATACGCAGTATTTT.

The rearrangement links TRBV6-1 to TRBJ2-5, with 7 nucleotides matching TRBD1. Germline V gives CDR1 MNHNS, CDR2 SASEGT. V was clipped by 4 bases and J by 1 base; unmatched bases: 3. The CDR3 extends over 14 amino acids. CDR3 in amino acids: CASSVDRVQETQYF. In nucleotides, the CDR3 is TGTGCCAGCAGTGTTGACAGGGTCCAAGAGACCCAGTACTTC.

This chain joins TRBV11-2 and TRBJ2-7, with 10 bases aligning to TRBD2. CDR3 length equals 14 residues. The trim removed 6 bases at V and 5 bases at J, leaving 7 bases unmatched. Per the germline V gene, CDR1 is SGHAT and CDR2 is FQNNGV. The CDR3 sequence is CASSPLAGDHEQYF. For the CDR3, the DNA is TGTGCCAGCAGTCCCCTAGCGGGAGACCACGAGCAGTACTTC.

The CDR3 reads CASSQAGQGHKGDGYTF. The DNA for the CDR3 is TGCGCCAGCAGCCAAGCGGGACAGGGACACAAGGGGGATGGCTACACCTTC. The rearrangement joins TRBV4-3 to TRBJ1-2; 9 bases are shared with TRBD1. J was trimmed by 6 bases and V by 1 base; bases with no gene match: 12. The CDR3 is 17 amino acids. The V gene's germline CDR1 is LGHNA and CDR2 YSLEER.

CDR3 residues: CASSPPGARTTGELFF. CDR3 sequence (DNA): TGTGCCAGCTCACCACCTGGGGCTAGGACCACCGGGGAGCTGTTTTTT. This chain joins TRBV18 and TRBJ2-2, with D tentatively TRBD1 (5 bases). CDR3 size: 16 residues. V was trimmed by 0 bases and J by 4 bases, leaving 12 bases between them. Per the germline V gene, CDR1 is KGHSH and CDR2 is LQKENI.

The J gene is TRBJ1-2, the V gene TRBV27; 8 nucleotides agree with TRBD1. Germline loops: CDR1 MNHEY, CDR2 SMNVEV (reference sequence). V trimming: 3 bases; J trimming: 8 bases; junction bases outside the gene matches: 5. This CDR3 contains 13 residues. In DNA form, the CDR3 reads TGTGCCAGCAGTTTTGGCAGGGGGCTCGGCTACACCTTC. Protein sequence: CASSFGRGLGYTF.

The V call is TRBV5-1, the J call TRBJ2-7; TRBD2 matches 9 bases. The CDR3 is 15 residues long. Trimming at V came to 4 bases and at J to 7 bases, leaving 12 bases not matched to a gene. Germline V gives CDR1 SGHRS, CDR2 YFSETQ. The CDR3 nucleotides are TGCGCCAGCAGCGCGGGGACTAGCCGGTTGGGGGAGCAGTACTTC. It is translated as CASSAGTSRLGEQYF.

The gene calls are TRBV2 and TRBJ2-7; TRBD2 might be the D (6 bases). This CDR3 spans 13 amino acids. V lost 8 bases, J lost 2 bases, and 13 bases lay in between. CDR1 is SNHLY and CDR2 is FYNNEI in the germline V gene. CDR3 sequence: CASGGTPTYEQYF. CDR3 sequence (DNA): TGTGCCAGCGGTGGGACTCCGACCTACGAGCAGTACTTC. The full variable domain, its missing parts supplied by reference TRBV2 and TRBJ2-7, is EPEVTQTPSHQVTQMGQEVILRCVPISNHLYFYWYRQILGQKVEFLVSFYNNEISEKSEIFDDQFSVERPDGSNFTLKIRSTKLEDSAMYFCASGGTPTYEQYFGPGTRLTVT.

This chain joins TRBV10-1 and TRBJ2-1, with 10 bases matching TRBD2. This CDR3 is built from 13 residues. Germline values: CDR1 WNHNN, CDR2 SYGVQD (reference sequence). Germline trimming cut 3 bases from V and 9 bases from J; bases unmatched to any gene: 2. The CDR3 sequence is CASSELAGGEQFF. CDR3 coding DNA: TGCGCCAGCAGTGAATTAGCGGGAGGTGAGCAGTTCTTC.

This chain connects TRBV18 to TRBJ2-5, with 8 bases fitting TRBD1. The CDR3 covers 14 residues. The V gene end was trimmed by 3 bases and the J gene end by 2 bases; junction bases not matched to a gene: 2. The germline gives CDR1 KGHSH, CDR2 LQKENI. The CDR3 DNA is TGTGCCAGCTCACCGACAGGGGTACAAGAGACCCAGTACTTC. Its protein product is CASSPTGVQETQYF.

The V and J genes are TRBV4-3 and TRBJ2-7, with 12 bases lining up with TRBD2. Germline V gene lookup returns CDR1 LGHNA and CDR2 YSLEER. The trim removed 4 bases at V and 3 bases at J, leaving 7 bases unmatched. The CDR3 is 16 amino acids. DNA for the CDR3: TGCGCCAGCAGCCGGACCCGGACTAGCGGGATCTACGAGCAGTACTTC. It specifies CASSRTRTSGIYEQYF.

Considering frequency, this clone is medium-sized. The J gene is TRBJ2-3, the V gene TRBV7-3; D is unresolved. The CDR3 has 13 residues. CDR1 and CDR2 from the germline V gene are SGHTA and FQGTGA. V lost 1 base, J lost 2 bases, and 4 bases lay in between. CDR3 nucleotides: TGTGCCAGCAGCTTAATGGCCACAGATACGCAGTATTTT. Its protein product is CASSLMATDTQYF.

V and J are TRBV5-1 and TRBJ2-2; TRBD1 matches 10 bases. The V and J ends lost 4 bases and 5 bases, in that order; junction bases with no gene match: 14. Germline assignment: CDR1 SGHRS and CDR2 YFSETQ. This CDR3 is built from 18 residues. The chain's CDR3 is CASSTMTGGTFRTGELFF. DNA for the CDR3: TGCGCCAGCAGCACAATGACAGGGGGCACTTTCCGAACCGGGGAGCTGTTTTTT.

The genes are TRBV4-2 and TRBJ2-1; D may be TRBD2 (7 bases). Germline V gives CDR1 LGHNA, CDR2 YNFKEQ. Trimming removed 1 base from V and 8 bases from J, with 15 bases in between. There are 15 residues in the CDR3. As DNA, the CDR3 is TGTGCCAGCAGCCAAGGCCAAAGGGAGGGGGATGAGCAGTTCTTC. Protein sequence: CASSQGQREGDEQFF.

V and J are TRBV29-1 and TRBJ1-2; D unclear. V was cut by 5 bases and J by 6 bases, with 4 bases left in between. This CDR3 is built from 9 residues. CDR1 and CDR2 (germline): SQVTM, ANQGSEA. CDR3 DNA sequence: TGCAGCGTTACGGATGGCTACACCTTC. This translates into CSVTDGYTF.

The gene calls are TRBV28 and TRBJ2-5; 11 nucleotides line up with TRBD2. From germline, CDR1 is MDHEN and CDR2 SYDVKM. The J segment lost 1 base and the V segment lost 3 bases, leaving 7 bases of the junction unmatched. CDR3 size: 17 residues. DNA of the CDR3: TGTGCCAGCAGTTTGGTAGCGGGAGGGCCAAGCCAAGAGACCCAGTACTTC. This sequence encodes CASSLVAGGPSQETQYF.

The chain links TRBV6-1 to TRBJ2-1, with D unclear. There are 14 residues in the CDR3. V lost 6 bases to trimming and J lost 6 bases, with 15 bases between them. The germline V gene has CDR1 MNHNS and CDR2 SASEGT. CDR3 loop: CASSRTSLINEQFF. CDR3 in DNA: TGTGCCAGCAGCCGAACTTCACTAATCAATGAGCAGTTCTTC.

CDR3 sequence: CASSTTGGGYTF. CDR3 DNA sequence: TGTGCCAGCAGTACGACAGGGGGCGGCTACACCTTC. The gene calls are TRBV27 and TRBJ1-2, with 10 bases aligning to TRBD1. The V gene's germline CDR1 is MNHEY and CDR2 SMNVEV (reference sequence). This CDR3 region has 12 residues. J gave up 8 bases and V 5 bases, and 2 bases lay outside the gene matches.

As DNA, the CDR3 is TGTGCCAGCAGTGAAGGTTGGGGCCTTAATGAGCAGTTCTTC. It yields the protein CASSEGWGLNEQFF. The chain carries TRBV6-1 and TRBJ2-1; a weak D match, TRBD1 (5 bases). CDR3 length: 14 amino acids. The V gene's germline CDR1 is MNHNS and CDR2 SASEGT. Trimming removed 1 base at V and 7 bases at J, with 11 bases between.

The CDR3 nucleotides read TGTGCCTGGAGTAAGGGGCTAACTGAAGCTTTCTTT. This encodes CAWSKGLTEAFF. The rearrangement links TRBV30 to TRBJ1-1, with a weak D call TRBD1 (5 bases). V shed 2 bases and J shed 5 bases, with 9 bases lying between them. CDR3 length: 12 amino acids. Germline V gives CDR1 GTSNPN, CDR2 SVGIG (reference sequence).

The chain has TRBV5-4 and TRBJ2-7; D possibly corresponds to TRBD2 (6 bases). The V end was cut by 4 bases, the J end by 4 bases, with 18 bases between. Germline V CDR1 and CDR2: SGHNT, YYREEE (reference sequence). The CDR3 loop spans 15 amino acids. The CDR3 nucleotides read TGTGCCAGCAGCGACCGGGCCTTGGGGGGATACGAGCAGTACTTC. Encoded protein: CASSDRALGGYEQYF. Based on the CDR3 plus reference TRBV5-4 and TRBJ2-7, the full variable domain is ETGVTQSPTHLIKTRGQQVTLRCSSQSGHNTVSWYQQALGQGPQFIFQYYREEENGRGNFPPRFSGLQFPNYSSELNVNALELDDSALYLCASSDRALGGYEQYFGPGTRLTVT.